The 21 T cell receptor beta chains below all came from one sample that was sequenced in a study of shared clonotypes between healthy human individuals. Assay used: immunoSEQ multiplex PCR; TCRdb lists only in-frame clones, some missing. The sample contains some 2,000,000 clones, around 95% of which appear only once. Sequencing was carried out using naive CD4+ T cells sorted from blood. As to subset: CD45RA+ positively selected. The receptors come from a man aged 18 to 30 in good health.

The chain has TRBV19 and TRBJ1-2, with D unclear. The CDR3 has 12 amino acids. Germline loops: CDR1 LNHDA, CDR2 SQIVND (reference sequence). Trimming took 3 bases from V and 0 from J, leaving 2 bases between them. In DNA, the CDR3 is TGTGCCAGTAGTATGTCTAACTATGGCTACACCTTC. Amino acid sequence: CASSMSNYGYTF. Variable domain in full (rest from reference TRBV19 and TRBJ1-2): DGGITQSPKYLFRKEGQNVTLSCEQNLNHDAMYWYRQDPGQGLRLIYYSQIVNDFQKGDIAEGYSVSREKKESFPLTVTSAQKNPTAFYLCASSMSNYGYTFGSGTRLTVV.

The rearrangement joins TRBV19 to TRBJ2-6, with D perhaps TRBD1 (6 bases). CDR1 and CDR2 from the germline V gene are LNHDA and SQIVND (reference sequence). The CDR3 loop spans 16 amino acids. V lost 7 bases and J lost 4, with 17 bases in between. The CDR3 loop is CASKLYTGFGANVLTF. The CDR3 DNA follows: TGTGCCAGTAAACTCTACACAGGGTTCGGGGCCAACGTCCTGACTTTC.

For this clone: The sample contains more than one DNA sequence encoding this CDR3. V and J are TRBV6-5 and TRBJ1-4; D unresolved. V dropped 0 bases and J dropped 5 bases, with 7 bases sitting between them. The germline V gene encodes CDR1 MNHEY and CDR2 SVGAGI. There are 14 residues in the CDR3. CDR3 sequence (DNA): TGTGCCAGCAGTTACTCGACCGGGAATGAAAAACTGTTTTTT. It is translated as CASSYSTGNEKLFF.

Worth noting for this clone: Within the sample, other DNA sequences also encode this same CDR3. The genes are TRBV29-1 and TRBJ2-7; D remains unclear. The V end lost 0 bases, the J end lost 7 bases, and 10 bases lay between the germline ends. This CDR3 has 12 amino acids. Germline V gene lookup returns CDR1 SQVTM and CDR2 ANQGSEA. The CDR3 reads CSVEEGRYEQYF. CDR3 sequence (DNA): TGCAGCGTTGAAGAAGGACGCTATGAGCAGTACTTC.

Written as DNA, the CDR3 is TGCGCCAGCAGCTTGGAATGGGGACTAGTCCACGAGCAGTACTTC. Protein product: CASSLEWGLVHEQYF. The chain recombines TRBV5-1 with TRBJ2-7; 8 positions match TRBD2. J gave up 5 bases and V 0 bases, and 7 bases lay outside the gene matches. CDR1 is SGHRS and CDR2 is YFSETQ in the germline V gene. The CDR3 has 15 amino acids.

The V and J genes are TRBV5-1 and TRBJ2-7; D is unresolved. V lost 7 bases to trimming and J lost 3 bases, with 11 bases between them. In germline, CDR1 is SGHRS, CDR2 YFSETQ. The CDR3 consists of 12 residues. Written as DNA, the CDR3 is TGCGCCAGCGCTAGGGATGTCTACGAGCAGTACTTC. Protein: CASARDVYEQYF.

The V gene is TRBV30, the J gene TRBJ1-4, with D perhaps matching TRBD1 (6 bases). The length of the CDR3 is 15 residues. The ends were cut back, 4 bases at V and 12 bases at J, with 24 bases in the middle. CDR1 is GTSNPN and CDR2 is SVGIG in the germline V gene (reference sequence). The CDR3 is CAWTPSPNSQGQLFF. The CDR3 DNA sequence: TGTGCCTGGACCCCCTCACCCAATTCACAGGGTCAACTGTTTTTT. Based on the CDR3 plus reference TRBV30 and TRBJ1-4, the full variable domain is SQTIHQWPATLVQPVGSPLSLECTVEGTSNPNLYWYRQAAGRGLQLLFYSVGIGQISSEVPQNLSASRPQDRQFILSSKKLLLSDSGFYLCAWTPSPNSQGQLFFGSGTQLSVL.

This rearrangement joins TRBV9 to TRBJ1-2, with TRBD1 matching 7 bases. Looked up from germline, CDR1 is SGDLS and CDR2 is YYNGEE. Germline trimming cut 3 bases from V and 5 bases from J; bases unmatched to any gene: 10. The CDR3 consists of 15 residues. Written as DNA, the CDR3 is TGTGCCAGCAGCGACGGAGGGACAGTCCTTTATGGCTACACCTTC. The encoded protein is CASSDGGTVLYGYTF.

This chain joins TRBV10-3 and TRBJ1-2, with D possibly matching TRBD1 (5 bases). Germline V lookup: CDR1 ENHRY, CDR2 SYGVKD. The CDR3 has 13 residues. Trimming removed 0 bases from V and 7 bases from J, with 9 bases in between. CDR3 in amino acids: CAISESEGRGYTF. In nucleotides, the CDR3 is TGTGCCATCAGTGAGTCTGAGGGACGTGGCTACACCTTC.

The chain recombines TRBV9 with TRBJ1-5; D is possibly TRBD1 (6 bases). This CDR3 is 14 amino acids long. V lost 1 base, J lost 5 bases, and 10 bases lay in between. Germline CDR1 and CDR2: SGDLS and YYNGEE. The CDR3 sequence is CASSVLPGDQPQHF. For the CDR3, the DNA is TGTGCCAGCAGCGTACTCCCAGGGGATCAGCCCCAGCATTTT.

The chain couples TRBV7-9 to TRBJ1-1; D unresolved. The CDR3 has 16 amino acids. CDR1 is SEHNR and CDR2 is FQNEAQ in the germline V gene (reference sequence). V lost 5 bases and J 4 bases, leaving 20 bases between the germline ends. The CDR3 loop reads CASSLIGLVEGTEAFF. CDR3 DNA: TGTGCCAGCAGCCTAATCGGCTTGGTAGAGGGCACTGAAGCTTTCTTT.

The J gene is TRBJ1-1, the V gene TRBV6-6; D is uncertain. Germline-derived CDR1 and CDR2 are MNHNY and SVGAGI (reference sequence). The V gene lost 6 bases and the J gene lost 1 base, with 12 bases spanning the gap. This CDR3 has 14 residues. The CDR3 sequence: CASRPGRTNTEAFF. In DNA, the CDR3 is TGTGCCAGCAGGCCCGGACGGACGAACACTGAAGCTTTCTTT.

The rearrangement links TRBV7-9 to TRBJ2-3; 9 nucleotides align to TRBD2. The CDR3 has 19 residues. The V gene's germline CDR1 is SEHNR and CDR2 FQNEAQ (reference sequence). J was trimmed by 1 base and V by 8 bases; bases with no gene match: 19. The CDR3 reads CASSPTGGGAGSGTDTQYF. CDR3 bases: TGTGCCAGCTCTCCGACGGGCGGGGGGGCCGGTTCGGGCACAGATACGCAGTATTTT.

The chain recombines TRBV5-1 with TRBJ1-1; D perhaps matches TRBD1 (6 bases). Germline loops: CDR1 SGHRS, CDR2 YFSETQ. Trimming removed 6 bases from V and 5 bases from J, with 17 bases in between. The CDR3 loop spans 14 amino acids. Here the CDR3 reads CASTPANQGTEAFF. The CDR3 DNA reads TGCGCCAGCACCCCGGCCAATCAGGGGACTGAAGCTTTCTTT.

The V gene is TRBV5-1, the J gene TRBJ2-1; 10 bases map to TRBD1. With V trimmed by 1 base and J by 10 bases, 5 bases remained unmatched. Germline V gene data show CDR1 as SGHRS and CDR2 as YFSETQ. This CDR3 is 14 amino acids long. The chain's CDR3 is CASSLQGQGSEQFF. The CDR3 bases are TGCGCCAGCAGCTTGCAGGGACAGGGGAGCGAGCAGTTCTTC. The full variable domain, in which reference TRBV5-1 and TRBJ2-1 provide the parts outside the CDR3, is KAGVTQTPRYLIKTRGQQVTLSCSPISGHRSVSWYQQTPGQGLQFLFEYFSETQRNKGNFPGRFSGRQFSNSRSEMNVSTLELGDSALYLCASSLQGQGSEQFFGPGTRLTVL.

In its sample, this clone was seen once. The V gene is TRBV5-6, the J gene TRBJ1-5, with D perhaps TRBD1 (5 bases). The CDR3 covers 14 residues. Deletions cut 1 base from V and 6 bases from J, with 11 bases between. CDR1 and CDR2 from the germline V gene are SGHDT and YYEEEE. The CDR3 here is CASSLLGASQPQHF. The CDR3 DNA follows: TGTGCCAGCAGCTTGTTAGGGGCTAGTCAGCCCCAGCATTTT.

The J gene is TRBJ1-2, the V gene TRBV6-5; tentatively, D is TRBD1 (5 bases). V dropped 6 bases and J dropped 4 bases, with 18 bases sitting between them. This CDR3 is built from 15 residues. Germline loops: CDR1 MNHEY, CDR2 SVGAGI. CDR3 DNA: TGTGCCAGCAGGAAAGGACAAGGCCCCAGCTATGGCTACACCTTC. Translated: CASRKGQGPSYGYTF.

The rearrangement joins TRBV5-4 to TRBJ2-7; TRBD1 is a possible D gene (6 bases). Germline CDR1 reads SGHNT; CDR2 reads YYREEE (reference sequence). V lost 4 bases, J lost 7 bases, and 15 bases lay in between. CDR3 size: 13 residues. The CDR3 spells CASSPMATGEQYF. CDR3 nucleotides: TGTGCCAGCAGCCCGATGGCGACAGGAGAGCAGTACTTC.

This sequence joins TRBV27 and TRBJ2-7, with D maybe TRBD2 (6 bases). The V end lost 1 base, the J end lost 3 bases, and 13 bases lay between the germline ends. Germline CDR1 is MNHEY and CDR2 is SMNVEV (reference sequence). The CDR3 has 15 amino acids. The CDR3 DNA is TGTGCCAGCAGTTTATGGAGCGGAGGGAACTACGAGCAGTACTTC. It yields the protein CASSLWSGGNYEQYF.

The gene calls are TRBV6-6 and TRBJ1-4; D remains ambiguous. Trimming cost V 10 bases and J 3 bases, with 12 bases left between them. Germline values: CDR1 MNHNY, CDR2 SVGAGI (reference sequence). The CDR3 is 13 amino acids. CDR3 in DNA: TGTGCCACCAGAGCAACACCTAATGAAAAACTGTTTTTT. This sequence encodes CATRATPNEKLFF.

The genes are TRBV29-1 and TRBJ2-7; 7 bases match TRBD1. J lost 3 bases, V lost 5 bases, and 10 bases had no gene match. The germline V gene has CDR1 SQVTM and CDR2 ANQGSEA. This CDR3 contains 14 residues. In nucleotides, the CDR3 is TGCAGCGTTTCCCAAGGGGGCTTGGACTACGAGCAGTACTTC. It yields the protein CSVSQGGLDYEQYF.